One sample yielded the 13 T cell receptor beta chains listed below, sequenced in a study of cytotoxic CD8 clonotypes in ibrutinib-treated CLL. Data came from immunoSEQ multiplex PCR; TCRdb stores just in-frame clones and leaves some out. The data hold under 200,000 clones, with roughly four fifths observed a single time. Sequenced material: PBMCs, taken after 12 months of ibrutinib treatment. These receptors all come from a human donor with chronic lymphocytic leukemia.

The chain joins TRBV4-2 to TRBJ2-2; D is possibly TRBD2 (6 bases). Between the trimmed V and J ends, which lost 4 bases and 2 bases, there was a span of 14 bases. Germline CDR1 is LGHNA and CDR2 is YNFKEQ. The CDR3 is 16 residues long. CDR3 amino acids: CASSLEPGTNTGELFF. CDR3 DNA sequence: TGTGCCAGCAGCCTCGAACCCGGGACTAACACCGGGGAGCTGTTTTTT.

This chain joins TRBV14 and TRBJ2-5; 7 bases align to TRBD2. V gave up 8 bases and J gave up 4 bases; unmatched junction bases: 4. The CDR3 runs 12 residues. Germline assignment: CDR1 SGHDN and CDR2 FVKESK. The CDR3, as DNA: TGTGCCAGCGGCGGGGGAGGAGAGACCCAGTACTTC. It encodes CASGGGGETQYF.

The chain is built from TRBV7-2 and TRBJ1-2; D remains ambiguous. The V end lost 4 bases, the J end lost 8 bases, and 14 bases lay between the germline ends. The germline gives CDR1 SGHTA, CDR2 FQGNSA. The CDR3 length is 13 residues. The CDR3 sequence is CASSSRPGTGYTF. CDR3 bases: TGTGCCAGCAGCTCCCGGCCAGGCACCGGCTACACCTTC.

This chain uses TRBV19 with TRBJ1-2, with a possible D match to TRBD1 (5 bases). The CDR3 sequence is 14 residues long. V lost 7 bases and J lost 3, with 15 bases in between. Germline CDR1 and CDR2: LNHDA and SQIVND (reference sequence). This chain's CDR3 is CASTTTIGDYGYTF. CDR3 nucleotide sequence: TGTGCCAGTACCACGACAATAGGGGACTATGGCTACACCTTC.

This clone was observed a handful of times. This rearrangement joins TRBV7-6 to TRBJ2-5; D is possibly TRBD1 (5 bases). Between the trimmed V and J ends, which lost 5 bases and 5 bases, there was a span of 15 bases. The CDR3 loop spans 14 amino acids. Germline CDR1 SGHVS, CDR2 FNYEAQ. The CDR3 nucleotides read TGTGCCAGCAGCCCGACCGTTAAGGGGGAGACCCAGTACTTC. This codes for CASSPTVKGETQYF.

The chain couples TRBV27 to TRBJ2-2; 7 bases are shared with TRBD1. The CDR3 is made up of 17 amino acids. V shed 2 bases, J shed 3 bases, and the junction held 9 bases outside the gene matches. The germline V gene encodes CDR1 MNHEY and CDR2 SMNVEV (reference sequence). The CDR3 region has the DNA TGTGCCAGCAGTTTAACCACCGACAGGGCAGACACCGGGGAGCTGTTTTTT. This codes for CASSLTTDRADTGELFF.

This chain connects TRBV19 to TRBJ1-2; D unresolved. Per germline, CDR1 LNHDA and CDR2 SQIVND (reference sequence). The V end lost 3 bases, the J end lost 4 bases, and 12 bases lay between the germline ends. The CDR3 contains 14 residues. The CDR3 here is CASSIPGISYGYTF. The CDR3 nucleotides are TGTGCCAGTAGTATCCCGGGGATCAGCTATGGCTACACCTTC.

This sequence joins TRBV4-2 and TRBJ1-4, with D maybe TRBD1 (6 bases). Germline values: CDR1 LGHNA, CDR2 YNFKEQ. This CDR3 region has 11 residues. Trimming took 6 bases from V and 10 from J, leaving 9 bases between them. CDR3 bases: TGTGCCAGCAGGGAGGGGGGAAAACTGTTTTTT. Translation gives CASREGGKLFF.

CDR3 loop: CASSQGQPTGELFF. The CDR3, as DNA: TGCGCCAGCAGCCAGGGTCAGCCCACCGGGGAGCTGTTTTTT. The rearrangement joins TRBV4-1 to TRBJ2-2; D gene uncertain. Germline CDR1 and CDR2: MGHRA and YSYEKL. The CDR3 length is 14 residues. Between the trimmed V and J ends, which lost 3 bases and 4 bases, there was a span of 9 bases.

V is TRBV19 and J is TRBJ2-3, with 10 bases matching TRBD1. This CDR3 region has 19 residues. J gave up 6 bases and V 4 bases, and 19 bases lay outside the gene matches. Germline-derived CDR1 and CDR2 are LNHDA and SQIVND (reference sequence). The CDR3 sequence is CASSTRPGQGPGRSDTQYF. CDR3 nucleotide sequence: TGTGCCAGTAGTACCCGTCCGGGACAGGGGCCGGGACGTAGCGATACGCAGTATTTT.

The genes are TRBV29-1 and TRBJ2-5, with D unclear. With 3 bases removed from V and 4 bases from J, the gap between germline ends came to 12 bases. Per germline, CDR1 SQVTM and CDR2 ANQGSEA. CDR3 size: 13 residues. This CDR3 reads CSVEWGSGETQYF. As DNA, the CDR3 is TGCAGCGTTGAGTGGGGTTCTGGAGAGACCCAGTACTTC.

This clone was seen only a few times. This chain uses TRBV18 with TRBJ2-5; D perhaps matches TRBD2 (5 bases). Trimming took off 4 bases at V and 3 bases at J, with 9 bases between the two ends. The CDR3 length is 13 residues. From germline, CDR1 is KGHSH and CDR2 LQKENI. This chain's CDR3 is CASSRGLEETQYF. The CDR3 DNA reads TGTGCCAGCTCACGAGGACTCGAAGAGACCCAGTACTTC.

The CDR3 protein is CASRPSSVPNTEAFF. CDR3 DNA sequence: TGTGCCAGCAGACCATCGTCCGTTCCAAACACTGAAGCTTTCTTT. The chain carries TRBV6-5 and TRBJ1-1; D not certain. Germline V lookup: CDR1 MNHEY, CDR2 SVGAGI. The CDR3 extends over 15 amino acids. Trimming shortened V by 6 bases and J by 2 bases, and 16 bases separated the two germline ends.